These 23 T cell receptor beta chains were sequenced from one sample in a study of identical twins. TCRdb redid the calling of the 5' RACE reads with MiXCR, one entry per CDR3 protein. The repertoire holds hundreds of thousands of distinct CDR3 sequences, with approximately 13% as singletons. The same specimen was also included in a second study, on yellow fever vaccine responses in identical twins.

Specimen: PBMCs. The receptors originated from a woman aged 18-29 years in good health.

This clonotype was seen a handful of times. The chain carries TRBV4-2 and TRBJ1-2; D is ambiguous. V was shortened by 0 bases and J by 2 bases, with 10 bases between the two germline ends. Germline CDR1 is LGHNA and CDR2 is YNFKEQ. CDR3 length: 15 amino acids. CDR3 bases: TGTGCCAGCAGCCAAGATTTCGGGCCGAACTATGGCTACACCTTC. As protein: CASSQDFGPNYGYTF.

In this sample, this clonotype turned up many times. The V call is TRBV10-2, the J call TRBJ2-1; D unclear. Germline-derived CDR1 and CDR2 are WSHSY and SAAADI. V was clipped by 2 bases and J by 5 bases, with 7 bases between them. This CDR3 comprises 13 residues. CDR3 nucleotides: TGCGCCAGCAGTGAGGGCCTCAACAATGAGCAGTTCTTC. Translation: CASSEGLNNEQFF.

The chain carries TRBV2 and TRBJ2-2, with TRBD2 matching 12 bases. There are 17 residues in the CDR3. Germline trimming cut 6 bases from V and 4 bases from J; bases unmatched to any gene: 9. CDR1 and CDR2 from the germline V gene are SNHLY and FYNNEI. DNA of the CDR3: TGTGCCAGCAGCTCCGAACTAGCGGGGGGCCCCACCGGGGAGCTGTTTTTT. Translating it yields CASSSELAGGPTGELFF.

This clonotype was observed at least ten times. The V and J genes are TRBV7-8 and TRBJ1-6, with D hard to call. Per germline, CDR1 SGHVS and CDR2 FQNEAQ. The CDR3 spans 14 residues. V shed 4 bases and J shed 7 bases, with 11 bases lying between them. The CDR3 bases are TGTGCCAGCAGCTATGGTAGGGAAAATTCACCCCTCCACTTT. Protein: CASSYGRENSPLHF.

This clonotype has just a few counts. V is TRBV10-3 and J is TRBJ2-7; D possibly matches TRBD1 or TRBD2 (6 bases each). V was clipped by 5 bases and J by 7 bases, with 12 bases between them. Germline V CDR1 and CDR2: ENHRY, SYGVKD. The CDR3 consists of 12 residues. The CDR3: CAISPGGGEQYF. DNA of the CDR3: TGTGCCATCAGTCCAGGAGGGGGTGAGCAGTACTTC.

This clonotype was observed a handful of times. This sequence joins TRBV5-5 and TRBJ1-5, with 9 bases that match TRBD1. The V gene end was trimmed by 7 bases and the J gene end by 5 bases; junction bases not matched to a gene: 7. The CDR3 length is 14 residues. CDR1 is SGHKS, CDR2 YYEKEE, per germline (reference sequence). The CDR3 nucleotides are TGTGCCAGCGGTGGGACAGGGAACGATCAGCCCCAGCATTTT. Its translation is CASGGTGNDQPQHF.

This clonotype turned up a few times. The CDR3 DNA follows: TGTGCCAGCAGTTTCGCAGGGACCCACACTGAAGCTTTCTTT. This translates into CASSFAGTHTEAFF. The chain carries TRBV12-3 or TRBV12-4 and TRBJ1-1, with a weak D call TRBD1 (5 bases). The CDR3 runs to 14 residues. Trimming took off 3 bases at V and 3 bases at J, with 11 bases between the two ends.

This clonotype was observed a handful of times. The chain is built from TRBV7-8 and TRBJ2-5; D possibly corresponds to TRBD2 (6 bases). The CDR3 runs 15 residues. Germline V lookup: CDR1 SGHVS, CDR2 FQNEAQ. The V and J ends lost 3 bases and 1 base respectively, with 12 bases between them. The chain's CDR3 is CASSLGLLPQETQYF. CDR3 sequence (DNA): TGTGCCAGCAGCTTGGGACTCCTACCCCAAGAGACCCAGTACTTC. The variable domain in full, with the rest retrieved from reference TRBV7-8 and TRBJ2-5, is GAGVSQSPRYKVAKRGQDVALRCDPISGHVSLFWYQQALGQGPEFLTYFQNEAQLDKSGLPSDRFFAERPEGSVSTLKIQRTQQEDSAVYLCASSLGLLPQETQYFGPGTRLLVL.

V usage is TRBV6-1 and J usage is TRBJ2-2; 9 nucleotides match TRBD2. The germline CDR1 and CDR2 sequences are MNHNS and SASEGT. The CDR3 extends over 17 amino acids. Germline trimming cut 7 bases from V and 1 base from J; bases unmatched to any gene: 10. The CDR3 sequence: CASMVAGESWNTGELFF. The CDR3, as DNA: TGTGCCAGCATGGTAGCGGGAGAGTCGTGGAACACCGGGGAGCTGTTTTTT.

V gene TRBV18 combines with J gene TRBJ2-5, with 7 bases aligning to TRBD1. In germline, CDR1 is KGHSH, CDR2 LQKENI. The CDR3 has 16 residues. With V trimmed by 2 bases and J by 5 bases, 11 bases remained unmatched. The CDR3 is CASSPTQGTVAETQYF. DNA of the CDR3: TGTGCCAGCTCACCAACCCAGGGGACAGTGGCCGAGACCCAGTACTTC.

The V call is TRBV20-1, the J call TRBJ1-1; the D gene is possibly TRBD1 (6 bases). The CDR3 runs to 12 residues. Germline V CDR1 and CDR2: DFQATT, SNEGSKA (reference sequence). Trimming took off 2 bases at V and 8 bases at J, with 12 bases between the two ends. This CDR3 reads CSARQGRPEAFF. CDR3 sequence (DNA): TGCAGTGCTAGACAGGGGCGTCCCGAAGCTTTCTTT.

This clonotype was seen more than once but under ten times. V and J are TRBV6-1 and TRBJ2-7; 14 bases are shared with TRBD2. With V trimmed by 6 bases and J by 3 bases, 4 bases remained unmatched. Germline values: CDR1 MNHNS, CDR2 SASEGT. CDR3 size: 15 residues. In DNA form, the CDR3 reads TGTGCCAGCAGGGCAGGGACTAGCGGGAGCTACGAGCAGTACTTC. Translation gives CASRAGTSGSYEQYF.

This clonotype was observed a handful of times. V is TRBV2 and J is TRBJ1-1; D is ambiguous. The V gene lost 3 bases and the J gene lost 5 bases, with 10 bases spanning the gap. The CDR3 contains 13 residues. Looked up from germline, CDR1 is SNHLY and CDR2 is FYNNEI. Here the CDR3 reads CASSDGVWTEAFF. DNA of the CDR3: TGTGCCAGCAGTGACGGGGTTTGGACTGAAGCTTTCTTT.

J is TRBJ2-2 and V is TRBV20-1; 9 nucleotides align to TRBD2. The germline CDR1 and CDR2 sequences are DFQATT and SNEGSKA (reference sequence). CDR3 length equals 15 residues. The V gene end was trimmed by 5 bases and the J gene end by 7 bases; junction bases not matched to a gene: 11. The CDR3 coding sequence is TGCAGTGCTGGCGGGACTAGCAGGCCAGACGGGGAGCTGTTTTTT. Protein sequence: CSAGGTSRPDGELFF.

J is TRBJ2-1 and V is TRBV29-1; the D is unclear. The V gene lost 4 bases and the J gene lost 10 bases, with 8 bases spanning the gap. There are 10 residues in the CDR3. Germline lookup yields CDR1 SQVTM and CDR2 ANQGSEA. The chain's CDR3 is CSVVAFEQFF. For the CDR3, the DNA is TGCAGCGTTGTTGCATTCGAGCAGTTCTTC.

This clonotype has only a few counts. The chain recombines TRBV20-1 with TRBJ2-4, with TRBD2 identical over 13 bases. V was pared by 5 bases and J by 3 bases, with 13 bases of the junction left unmatched. The CDR3 is 18 amino acids. The germline gives CDR1 DFQATT, CDR2 SNEGSKA (reference sequence). The CDR3 spells CSARTGLAGELGKNIQYF. The CDR3, as DNA: TGCAGTGCTCGCACAGGACTAGCGGGAGAATTGGGCAAAAACATTCAGTACTTC.

The rearrangement links TRBV5-1 to TRBJ2-3; the D gene is possibly TRBD2 (6 bases). Germline V gives CDR1 SGHRS, CDR2 YFSETQ. Deletions cut 4 bases from V and 4 bases from J, with 19 bases between. The CDR3 extends over 16 amino acids. CDR3 sequence: CASSPLGLARADTQYF. The CDR3 nucleotides are TGCGCCAGCAGCCCCCTTGGGCTAGCGAGGGCAGATACGCAGTATTTT.

This clonotype has more than one count but fewer than ten. This sequence joins TRBV6-5 and TRBJ1-5; perhaps TRBD1 as D (5 bases). With 4 bases removed from V and 4 bases from J, the gap between germline ends came to 11 bases. This CDR3 is 14 amino acids long. Germline V gene data show CDR1 as MNHEY and CDR2 as SVGAGI. The DNA of the CDR3 is TGTGCCAGCAGTTCTGGGACTAAAAATCAGCCCCAGCATTTT. It specifies CASSSGTKNQPQHF.

The chain couples TRBV3-1 to TRBJ2-6, with D hard to call. Trimming cost V 0 bases and J 0 bases, with 12 bases left between them. This CDR3 has 18 residues. CDR1 and CDR2 from the germline V gene are LGHDT and YNNKEL (reference sequence). The CDR3 spells CASSQDPGRSSGANVLTF. For the CDR3, the DNA is TGTGCCAGCAGCCAAGATCCCGGACGGAGCTCTGGGGCCAACGTCCTGACTTTC.

This clonotype was recorded a few times. V is TRBV4-1 and J is TRBJ2-2; 13 nucleotides match TRBD2. V was pared by 5 bases and J by 0 bases, with 9 bases of the junction left unmatched. Germline V gives CDR1 MGHRA, CDR2 YSYEKL. The CDR3 spans 19 residues. The CDR3 region is CASSFRTGTSGANTGELFF. The DNA for the CDR3 is TGCGCCAGCAGCTTCCGTACCGGGACTAGCGGGGCGAACACCGGGGAGCTGTTTTTT.

This clonotype was picked up a small number of times. The chain has TRBV6-5 and TRBJ2-3, with 14 bases aligning to TRBD2. This CDR3 has 18 amino acids. From germline, CDR1 is MNHEY and CDR2 SVGAGI. The trim removed 4 bases at V and 1 base at J, leaving 7 bases unmatched. CDR3 protein: CASSLTSGRALGTDTQYF. Written as DNA, the CDR3 is TGTGCCAGCAGTTTGACTAGCGGGAGGGCCCTCGGCACAGATACGCAGTATTTT.

This clonotype was seen only a few times. The CDR3 spells CASSLEVLAYNEQFF. DNA of the CDR3: TGCGCCAGCAGCTTGGAAGTGCTAGCCTACAATGAGCAGTTCTTC. The chain recombines TRBV5-1 with TRBJ2-1; D not resolved. V was cut by 0 bases and J by 2 bases, with 9 bases left in between. Germline V lookup: CDR1 SGHRS, CDR2 YFSETQ. The CDR3 has 15 residues. Full variable domain (outside the CDR3, taken from reference TRBV5-1 and TRBJ2-1): KAGVTQTPRYLIKTRGQQVTLSCSPISGHRSVSWYQQTPGQGLQFLFEYFSETQRNKGNFPGRFSGRQFSNSRSEMNVSTLELGDSALYLCASSLEVLAYNEQFFGPGTRLTVL.

This clonotype was seen more than once but under ten times. The chain couples TRBV20-1 to TRBJ1-1; TRBD1 aligns across 12 bases. Trimming at V came to 5 bases and at J to 1 base, leaving 5 bases not matched to a gene. The CDR3 runs 15 residues. CDR1 and CDR2 (germline): DFQATT, SNEGSKA (reference sequence). This chain's CDR3 is CSAPGQGAGNTEAFF. DNA of the CDR3: TGCAGTGCTCCGGGACAGGGGGCCGGGAACACTGAAGCTTTCTTT.